This is a list of T cell receptor beta chains from one sample in a study of blood T cell repertoires in COVID-19. Clones were sequenced by immunoSEQ multiplex PCR, and TCRdb holds only the in-frame ones, with some missing. The sample lists roughly 250,000 clones, roughly 84% occurring once. The sample was peripheral blood. All receptors come from a woman in her forties with active or convalescent COVID-19. Each CDR3 is given with its conserved first and last residue. A D gene is named only where the DNA matches it firmly. Clone sizes are given selectively: once, few, many, or a class where the clone is expanded.

clone size: NA; J gene: TRBJ1-5; CDR3 length: 15; V gene: TRBV28; D gene: TRBD1; CDR3 protein: CASSSGQGSYQPQHF; CDR3 DNA: TGTGCCAGCAGTTCGGGACAGGGGTCATATCAGCCCCAGCATTTT
clone size: NA; J gene: TRBJ1-5; CDR3 length: 15; V gene: TRBV6-5; D gene: TRBD1; CDR3 protein: CASSITGAPNQPQHF; CDR3 DNA: TGTGCCAGCAGTATCACAGGGGCGCCGAATCAGCCCCAGCATTTT
clone size: NA; J gene: TRBJ1-5; CDR3 length: 13; V gene: TRBV28; D gene: NA; CDR3 protein: CASDFLPNQPQHF; CDR3 DNA: TGTGCCAGCGACTTCCTTCCCAATCAGCCCCAGCATTTT
clone size: NA; J gene: TRBJ1-1; CDR3 length: 16; V gene: TRBV6-2/TRBV6-3; D gene: NA; CDR3 protein: CASSPMGTYSNTEAFF; CDR3 DNA: TGTGCCAGCAGCCCTATGGGCACCTATTCGAACACTGAAGCTTTCTTT
clone size: NA; J gene: TRBJ1-5; CDR3 length: 14; V gene: TRBV20-1; D gene: NA; CDR3 protein: CSASSQVSNQPQHF; CDR3 DNA: TGCAGTGCTAGTTCACAGGTTAGCAATCAGCCCCAGCATTTT
clone size: few; J gene: TRBJ2-3; CDR3 length: 11; V gene: TRBV19; D gene: NA; CDR3 protein: CASSTTDTQYF; CDR3 DNA: TGTGCCAGTAGTACGACAGATACGCAGTATTTT
clone size: NA; J gene: TRBJ1-1; CDR3 length: 13; V gene: TRBV9; D gene: NA; CDR3 protein: CASSVVSNTEAFF; CDR3 DNA: TGTGCCAGCAGCGTAGTCAGTAACACTGAAGCTTTCTTT
clone size: NA; J gene: TRBJ2-7; CDR3 length: 14; V gene: TRBV4-2; D gene: NA; CDR3 protein: CASSQEGAGDEQYF; CDR3 DNA: TGTGCCAGCAGCCAAGAGGGGGCAGGGGACGAGCAGTACTTC
clone size: NA; J gene: TRBJ1-1; CDR3 length: 16; V gene: TRBV27; D gene: NA; CDR3 protein: CASSLSIEIRNTEAFF; CDR3 DNA: TGTGCCAGCAGTTTATCGATTGAGATAAGGAACACTGAAGCTTTCTTT
clone size: many; J gene: TRBJ2-3; CDR3 length: 13; V gene: TRBV14; D gene: NA; CDR3 protein: CASSQEQGTTQYF; CDR3 DNA: TGTGCCAGCAGCCAAGAACAGGGAACGACGCAGTATTTT
clone size: few; J gene: TRBJ2-6; CDR3 length: 14; V gene: TRBV19; D gene: NA; CDR3 protein: CASSMRRGANVLTF; CDR3 DNA: TGTGCCAGTAGTATGAGGCGCGGGGCCAACGTCCTGACTTTC
clone size: NA; J gene: TRBJ1-2; CDR3 length: 13; V gene: TRBV6-5; D gene: NA; CDR3 protein: CASSSRINYGYTF; CDR3 DNA: TGTGCCAGCAGCTCTAGGATTAACTATGGCTACACCTTC
clone size: NA; J gene: TRBJ1-3; CDR3 length: 17; V gene: TRBV28; D gene: NA; CDR3 protein: CASSLSGTIRSGNTIYF; CDR3 DNA: TGTGCCAGCAGTTTATCAGGGACTATACGCTCTGGAAACACCATATATTTT
clone size: NA; J gene: TRBJ2-1; CDR3 length: 13; V gene: TRBV9; D gene: TRBD1; CDR3 protein: CASQGTGLNEQFF; CDR3 DNA: TGTGCCAGCCAAGGGACAGGGTTGAATGAGCAGTTCTTC
clone size: NA; J gene: TRBJ1-1; CDR3 length: 14; V gene: TRBV7-9; D gene: TRBD1; CDR3 protein: CASTIGGMNTEAFF; CDR3 DNA: TGTGCCAGCACGATAGGGGGCATGAACACTGAAGCTTTCTTT
clone size: NA; J gene: TRBJ1-4; CDR3 length: 15; V gene: TRBV6-2/TRBV6-3; D gene: TRBD1; CDR3 protein: CASSQTGATNEKLFF; CDR3 DNA: TGTGCCAGCAGTCAAACAGGGGCAACTAATGAAAAACTGTTTTTT
clone size: NA; J gene: TRBJ1-4; CDR3 length: 14; V gene: TRBV2; D gene: TRBD1; CDR3 protein: CASTINRGNEKLFF; CDR3 DNA: TGTGCCAGCACAATTAACAGGGGGAATGAAAAACTGTTTTTT
clone size: NA; J gene: TRBJ1-2; CDR3 length: 15; V gene: TRBV9; D gene: NA; CDR3 protein: CASSAYAETNYGYTF; CDR3 DNA: TGTGCCAGCAGCGCGTATGCGGAGACTAACTATGGCTACACCTTC
clone size: few; J gene: TRBJ1-4; CDR3 length: 15; V gene: TRBV5-1; D gene: TRBD1; CDR3 protein: CASSLGTGSVEKLFF; CDR3 DNA: TGCGCCAGCAGCTTGGGGACAGGTTCTGTCGAAAAACTGTTTTTT
clone size: few; J gene: TRBJ1-2; CDR3 length: 12; V gene: TRBV15; D gene: NA; CDR3 protein: CATSKRGRGYTF; CDR3 DNA: TGTGCCACCAGCAAAAGGGGTCGGGGCTACACCTTC
clone size: NA; J gene: TRBJ2-1; CDR3 length: 15; V gene: TRBV11-3; D gene: TRBD2; CDR3 protein: CASSLASGGAGEQFF; CDR3 DNA: TGTGCCAGCAGCTTAGCTAGCGGGGGGGCCGGGGAGCAGTTCTTC
clone size: once; J gene: TRBJ1-4; CDR3 length: 16; V gene: TRBV5-1; D gene: TRBD1; CDR3 protein: CASSLGTGGAHEKLFF; CDR3 DNA: TGCGCCAGCAGCTTGGGGACAGGGGGCGCCCATGAAAAACTGTTTTTT
clone size: NA; J gene: TRBJ2-1; CDR3 length: 18; V gene: TRBV6-1; D gene: TRBD2; CDR3 protein: CASSERPLAGGGYNEQFF; CDR3 DNA: TGTGCCAGCAGTGAAAGACCTTTAGCGGGGGGCGGCTACAATGAGCAGTTCTTC
clone size: NA; J gene: TRBJ1-2; CDR3 length: 12; V gene: TRBV2; D gene: NA; CDR3 protein: CASTSGRYGYTF; CDR3 DNA: TGTGCCAGCACCTCAGGGAGGTATGGCTACACCTTC
clone size: NA; J gene: TRBJ1-6; CDR3 length: 15; V gene: TRBV27; D gene: TRBD1; CDR3 protein: CASSLDRVPNSPLHF; CDR3 DNA: TGTGCCAGCAGTTTAGACAGGGTGCCTAATTCACCCCTCCACTTT
clone size: NA; J gene: TRBJ2-1; CDR3 length: 14; V gene: TRBV19; D gene: NA; CDR3 protein: CASSRDFSYNEQFF; CDR3 DNA: TGTGCCAGTAGTCGGGACTTCTCCTACAATGAGCAGTTCTTC
clone size: NA; J gene: TRBJ2-1; CDR3 length: 15; V gene: TRBV4-1; D gene: TRBD2; CDR3 protein: CASSQAGGSYNEQFF; CDR3 DNA: TGCGCCAGCAGCCAAGCGGGGGGCTCCTACAATGAGCAGTTCTTC
clone size: NA; J gene: TRBJ1-1; CDR3 length: 13; V gene: TRBV2; D gene: NA; CDR3 protein: CASSDIRGAVAFF; CDR3 DNA: TGTGCCAGCAGTGATATACGGGGGGCGGTAGCTTTCTTT
clone size: NA; J gene: TRBJ2-3; CDR3 length: 14; V gene: TRBV5-1; D gene: TRBD1; CDR3 protein: CASSPDRSTDTQYF; CDR3 DNA: TGCGCCAGCAGCCCGGACAGGAGCACAGATACGCAGTATTTT
clone size: NA; J gene: TRBJ1-1; CDR3 length: 13; V gene: TRBV11-2; D gene: NA; CDR3 protein: CASSLGRNTEAFF; CDR3 DNA: TGTGCCAGCAGCTTAGGTCGGAACACTGAAGCTTTCTTT
clone size: NA; J gene: TRBJ1-1; CDR3 length: 14; V gene: TRBV5-1; D gene: NA; CDR3 protein: CASSFREMNTEAFF; CDR3 DNA: TGCGCCAGCAGCTTCCGGGAGATGAACACTGAAGCTTTCTTT
clone size: NA; J gene: TRBJ1-6; CDR3 length: 16; V gene: TRBV9; D gene: NA; CDR3 protein: CASSLQPDMVVSPLHF; CDR3 DNA: TGTGCCAGCAGCCTCCAACCGGACATGGTTGTTTCACCCCTCCACTTT
clone size: NA; J gene: TRBJ2-1; CDR3 length: 17; V gene: TRBV5-1; D gene: TRBD1; CDR3 protein: CASSLRWGDRVSNEQFF; CDR3 DNA: TGCGCCAGCAGCTTGCGGTGGGGGGACAGGGTAAGCAATGAGCAGTTCTTC
clone size: NA; J gene: TRBJ1-2; CDR3 length: 15; V gene: TRBV6-5; D gene: TRBD1; CDR3 protein: CASTPAGQVPYGYTF; CDR3 DNA: TGTGCCAGCACCCCGGCTGGACAGGTCCCTTATGGCTACACCTTC
clone size: NA; J gene: TRBJ1-1; CDR3 length: 15; V gene: TRBV27; D gene: TRBD1; CDR3 protein: CASSYSGTGVAEAFF; CDR3 DNA: TGTGCCAGCAGTTACTCGGGGACAGGGGTTGCTGAAGCTTTCTTT
clone size: once; J gene: TRBJ1-2; CDR3 length: 15; V gene: TRBV25-1; D gene: TRBD1; CDR3 protein: CASSDSGQGRGGYTF; CDR3 DNA: TGTGCCAGCAGTGATTCTGGACAGGGACGAGGAGGCTACACCTTC
clone size: NA; J gene: TRBJ2-2; CDR3 length: 14; V gene: TRBV6-5; D gene: NA; CDR3 protein: CASRSTVRPGELFF; CDR3 DNA: TGTGCCAGCCGGTCGACAGTCAGACCCGGGGAGCTGTTTTTT